This is a list of T cell receptor beta chains from one sample in a study of memory CD4+ T cells and cytomegalovirus serostatus. Only in-frame clones appear in the TCRdb table, and some are missing; sequencing was by immunoSEQ multiplex PCR. The repertoire includes tens of thousands of clones, over 65% of them detected once, and roughly 0.54% sits in the top ten. Sequencing was carried out using memory CD4+ T cells from blood. The receptors originated from an adult in good health and CMV-seronegative. The CDR3 runs from the conserved cysteine through the conserved F or W. The order of the fields is CDR3 length, D gene, J gene, V gene, clone size, CDR3 protein, CDR3 DNA. D genes are given only for firm matches. Rows may omit the clone size; those that give it use once, few, many or a size class.

12 TRBD1 TRBJ1-1 TRBV30 . CASAQGFSPTFF TGTGCCAGCGCACAGGGGTTCAGCCCTACTTTCTTT
15 TRBD2 TRBJ2-3 TRBV9 . CASSVGAGGPDTQYF TGTGCCAGCAGCGTAGGAGCGGGGGGGCCCGATACGCAGTATTTT
15 TRBD1 TRBJ2-5 TRBV7-2 . CASSFDRGKRETQYF TGTGCCAGCAGCTTCGACAGGGGGAAAAGGGAGACCCAGTACTTC
13 . TRBJ1-2 TRBV19 . CASTRDEGYGYTF TGTGCCAGTACCAGGGACGAGGGATATGGCTACACCTTC
12 . TRBJ2-3 TRBV30 . CAWTPNTDTQYF TGTGCCTGGACGCCCAACACAGATACGCAGTATTTT
13 TRBD1 TRBJ2-1 TRBV11-3 . CASSRDSYNEQFF TGTGCCAGCAGCCGGGACAGCTACAATGAGCAGTTCTTC
13 . TRBJ1-2 TRBV7-2 . CASSRTTGDGYTF TGTGCCAGCAGCCGAACTACAGGTGACGGCTACACCTTC
12 . TRBJ1-1 TRBV19 . CASSISRGRAFF TGTGCCAGTAGTATTTCCCGAGGGCGAGCTTTCTTT
15 . TRBJ1-2 TRBV7-2 . CASSLSHLGSYGYTF TGTGCCAGCAGCTTATCTCATTTGGGGTCCTATGGCTACACCTTC
14 TRBD1 TRBJ1-1 TRBV28 . CASSVTGGADEAFF TGTGCCAGCAGTGTTACAGGGGGCGCGGACGAAGCTTTCTTT
14 . TRBJ1-2 TRBV6-5 . CASSRSGDHGGYTF TGTGCCAGCAGTCGTTCAGGGGATCATGGTGGCTACACCTTC
16 TRBD2 TRBJ2-1 TRBV7-8 . CASSLKRGGTWYEQFF TGTGCCAGCAGCTTAAAGCGGGGGGGAACCTGGTATGAGCAGTTCTTC
15 TRBD2 TRBJ2-5 TRBV4-2 . CASSQGGGGRETQYF TGTGCCAGCAGCCAAGGCGGGGGGGGCCGGGAGACCCAGTACTTC
13 . TRBJ1-1 TRBV6-5 . CASSRQENTEAFF TGTGCCAGCAGTCGCCAGGAGAACACTGAAGCTTTCTTT
11 TRBD1 TRBJ2-1 TRBV6-1 . CASSGTGRQFF TGTGCCAGCAGCGGGACAGGCCGGCAGTTCTTC
16 . TRBJ1-4 TRBV7-8 . CASRPAGFRGNEKLFF TGTGCCAGCAGACCCGCGGGGTTCAGGGGTAATGAAAAACTGTTTTTT
14 TRBD1 TRBJ1-5 TRBV6-5 once CASRPTGFLQPQHF TGTGCCAGCAGGCCGACAGGGTTCTTACAGCCCCAGCATTTT
13 TRBD1 TRBJ2-7 TRBV6-1 . CASSDRVFYEQYF TGTGCCAGCAGCGACAGGGTCTTCTACGAGCAGTACTTC
14 . TRBJ1-3 TRBV7-3 once CASSMGGPSNTIYF TGTGCCAGCAGCATGGGGGGTCCTTCGAACACCATATATTTT
11 . TRBJ1-2 TRBV29-1 . CSVSGGDGYTF TGCAGCGTTTCCGGGGGAGATGGCTACACCTTC
14 TRBD1 TRBJ1-2 TRBV5-4 . CASSLVRTGLGYTF TGTGCCAGCAGCTTGGTGAGGACAGGGCTAGGCTACACCTTC
13 . TRBJ2-4 TRBV6-5 few CASSYPGSDIQYF TGTGCCAGCAGTTACCCCGGGTCGGACATTCAGTACTTC
14 TRBD1 TRBJ1-2 TRBV28 once CASSPGTGYGSYTF TGTGCCAGCAGTCCCGGGACAGGGTACGGGAGCTACACCTTC
13 TRBD2 TRBJ2-5 TRBV7-3 . CASSLSGGETQYF TGTGCCAGCAGCTTATCGGGGGGAGAGACCCAGTACTTC
11 . TRBJ1-5 TRBV2 once CASRAAGPQHF TGTGCCAGCAGGGCGGCGGGGCCCCAGCATTTT
14 . TRBJ2-3 TRBV6-5 . CASRPRAPPFTQYF TGTGCCAGCCGCCCCCGGGCCCCTCCGTTCACGCAGTATTTT
14 TRBD1 TRBJ2-4 TRBV30 . CAFRDRASKNIQYF TGTGCCTTCCGGGACAGGGCTTCCAAAAACATTCAGTACTTC
15 . TRBJ2-2 TRBV5-1 once CASSLEGGHTGELFF TGCGCCAGCAGCTTGGAAGGAGGACACACCGGGGAGCTGTTTTTT
14 . TRBJ1-1 TRBV21-1 . CAGYPRQLNTEAFF TGTGCCGGATACCCACGACAGTTGAACACTGAAGCTTTCTTT
14 TRBD1 TRBJ2-4 TRBV30 once CAWNRGQGGNIQYF TGTGCCTGGAATCGGGGACAGGGTGGAAACATTCAGTACTTC
15 . TRBJ1-5 TRBV21-1 few CASSKGTGLGQPQHF TGTGCCAGCAGCAAAGGGACAGGGCTAGGTCAGCCCCAGCATTTT
14 TRBD1 TRBJ1-1 TRBV27 . CASSPIRGQRDAFF TGTGCCAGCAGTCCCATCAGGGGGCAACGGGATGCTTTCTTT
14 . TRBJ1-1 TRBV5-4 . CASSLGQVAPEAFF TGTGCCAGCAGCTTGGGCCAGGTTGCTCCTGAAGCTTTCTTT
15 . TRBJ2-7 TRBV7-9 . CASSLVIGAAYEQYF TGTGCCAGCAGCTTAGTTATAGGGGCGGCTTACGAGCAGTACTTC
11 . TRBJ1-2 TRBV6-6 once CASSPQVGYTF TGTGCCAGCAGTCCCCAGGTTGGCTACACCTTC
13 TRBD1 TRBJ1-1 TRBV6-6 . CASSYSGTGKAFF TGTGCCAGCAGTTACTCGGGGACAGGAAAAGCTTTCTTT
15 . TRBJ2-2 TRBV2 . CASRSNRVHTGELFF TGTGCCAGCAGGTCAAACCGAGTGCACACCGGGGAGCTGTTTTTT
13 . TRBJ1-1 TRBV7-3 . CASSLVQGTEAFF TGTGCCAGCAGCTTAGTACAGGGCACTGAAGCTTTCTTT
14 . TRBJ1-5 TRBV6-5 . CASMGEGWSQPQHF TGTGCCAGCATGGGCGAAGGATGGTCACAGCCCCAGCATTTT
14 . TRBJ1-4 TRBV6-1 few CASSRGATNEKLFF TGTGCCAGCAGCAGAGGGGCGACTAATGAAAAACTGTTTTTT
13 . TRBJ2-7 TRBV29-1 . CSVDEAGGNEQYF TGCAGCGTTGACGAGGCAGGGGGGAACGAGCAGTACTTC
15 . TRBJ1-1 TRBV5-4 few CASRYSGGGYTEAFF TGTGCCAGCAGATACTCCGGGGGGGGCTACACTGAAGCTTTCTTT
14 . TRBJ2-7 TRBV7-2 . CASSGSGSSYEQYF TGTGCCAGCAGCGGCTCCGGGAGCTCCTACGAGCAGTACTTC